Listed below are T cell receptor beta chains from one sample, sequenced in a study of vaccination and CD4 T cells after COVID-19. TCRdb called the PCR reads again in MiXCR, with one record for every CDR3 protein. Here the sample spans roughly 3,600 distinct CDR3 sequences, 14% to 15% being singletons. The antigens for these receptors are not known. The sequenced material came from CD4+ T cells from blood, cultured in vitro. These receptors originate from a human donor who had recovered from COVID-19. Both conserved end residues are part of each CDR3. Each record gives: D gene, clone size, J gene, V gene, CDR3 protein, CDR3 DNA. D genes are given only for firm matches. Some rows have no size entry. The others give once, few or many, or a class for an expanded clone.

TRBD1,medium-sized,TRBJ1-2,TRBV7-9,CASSPGTGIYGYTF,TGTGCCAGCAGCCCCGGGACAGGGATCTATGGCTACACCTTC
TRBD2,NA,TRBJ2-5,TRBV6-1,CASRGRGGEETQYF,TGTGCCAGTCGTGGTCGGGGGGGCGAAGAGACCCAGTACTTC
NA,medium-sized,TRBJ1-1,TRBV20-1,CSAFRVQNTEAFF,TGCAGTGCCTTCAGGGTACAGAACACTGAAGCTTTCTTT
NA,NA,TRBJ2-5,TRBV29-1,CSAGRDRGTQYF,TGCAGCGCTGGGCGGGACCGGGGGACCCAGTACTTC
NA,few,TRBJ2-1,TRBV12-3/TRBV12-4,CASRGDGPYNEQFF,TGTGCCAGCAGGGGGGATGGGCCCTACAATGAGCAGTTCTTC
TRBD1,medium-sized,TRBJ1-2,TRBV6-5,CASSYAGQGHGYTF,TGTGCCAGCAGTTACGCAGGACAGGGCCATGGCTACACCTTC
NA,NA,TRBJ1-1,TRBV4-1,CASSPGERPGAEAFF,TGCGCCAGCAGCCCAGGGGAGCGTCCTGGGGCTGAAGCTTTCTTT
NA,medium-sized,TRBJ2-7,TRBV2,CASSAESLFPYEQYF,TGTGCCAGCAGTGCTGAGAGTTTGTTCCCCTACGAGCAGTACTTC
NA,few,TRBJ2-7,TRBV19,CASSVDRGYEQYF,TGTGCCAGTAGTGTAGACCGGGGTTACGAGCAGTACTTC
TRBD1,medium-sized,TRBJ1-6,TRBV6-5,CASSYGIGTAQSSYNSPLHF,TGTGCCAGCAGTTACGGAATAGGGACAGCTCAAAGCTCCTATAATTCACCCCTCCACTTT
TRBD2,NA,TRBJ2-1,TRBV2,CASSPRPAGGLGEQFF,TGTGCCAGCAGCCCCAGGCCAGCGGGGGGGCTAGGTGAGCAGTTCTTC
TRBD1,NA,TRBJ1-5,TRBV19,CASRTRTGGNQPQHF,TGTGCCAGTAGGACCCGGACAGGGGGCAATCAGCCCCAGCATTTT
NA,medium-sized,TRBJ1-4,TRBV27,CASSLSFGLEKLFF,TGTGCCAGCAGTTTATCGTTCGGGCTGGAAAAACTGTTTTTT
TRBD1,NA,TRBJ2-2,TRBV5-1,CASSRTGESGELFF,TGCGCCAGCAGTCGGACAGGGGAGAGCGGGGAGCTGTTTTTT
TRBD1,medium-sized,TRBJ1-2,TRBV6-1,CASSRPVQGVNYGYTF,TGTGCCAGCAGTCGACCCGTACAGGGGGTAAACTATGGCTACACCTTC
TRBD1,few,TRBJ2-1,TRBV7-9,CASSKDRGQYNEQFF,TGTGCCAGCAGCAAAGACAGGGGGCAGTACAATGAGCAGTTCTTC
NA,few,TRBJ1-3,TRBV7-9,CASSFYTGTSGNTIYF,TGTGCCAGCAGCTTTTATACCGGGACCTCTGGAAACACCATATATTTT
NA,few,TRBJ2-5,TRBV6-1,CASSAFGGGRETQYF,TGTGCCAGCAGCGCCTTTGGGGGGGGGCGGGAGACCCAGTACTTC
NA,few,TRBJ2-1,TRBV6-5,CASSFRALSYNEQFF,TGTGCCAGCAGTTTCAGGGCCCTCTCCTACAATGAGCAGTTCTTC
NA,NA,TRBJ2-3,TRBV9,CASTRREGAFADTQYF,TGTGCCAGCACGAGGAGGGAGGGGGCTTTCGCAGATACGCAGTATTTT
NA,NA,TRBJ2-5,TRBV20-1,CSAPVGGGETQYF,TGCAGTGCTCCGGTGGGAGGGGGCGAGACCCAGTACTTC
NA,NA,TRBJ2-1,TRBV1,CTSPTQRGYDEQFF,TGCACCAGCCCCACTCAGCGGGGGTACGATGAGCAGTTCTTC
NA,few,TRBJ2-2,TRBV10-2,CASRNQGNTGELFF,TGCGCCAGCAGAAATCAGGGGAACACCGGGGAGCTGTTTTTT
NA,NA,TRBJ2-7,TRBV12-3/TRBV12-4,CASSYRGGDPYEQYF,TGTGCCAGCAGCTACAGGGGGGGAGACCCCTACGAGCAGTACTTC
NA,NA,TRBJ2-7,TRBV12-3/TRBV12-4,CASTPLLSSYEQYF,TGTGCCAGCACCCCCCTGTTGAGCTCCTACGAGCAGTACTTC
NA,medium-sized,TRBJ1-3,TRBV24-1,CAAPPGDGRNTIYF,TGTGCCGCTCCCCCCGGGGACGGCAGAAACACCATATATTTT
NA,few,TRBJ2-5,TRBV18,CASSPTGLQETQYF,TGTGCCAGCTCACCAACAGGATTGCAAGAGACCCAGTACTTC
NA,NA,TRBJ2-5,TRBV3-1,CASSQGSAGVGFAGETQYF,TGTGCCAGCAGCCAAGGGTCCGCGGGCGTTGGGTTTGCGGGGGAGACCCAGTACTTC
NA,NA,TRBJ1-3,TRBV7-8,CASSFGQTSGNTIYF,TGTGCCAGCAGCTTTGGACAGACCTCTGGAAACACCATATATTTT
TRBD1,medium-sized,TRBJ1-1,TRBV19,CASHWAGGRDTEAFF,TGTGCCAGCCACTGGGCAGGGGGTAGGGACACTGAAGCTTTCTTT
NA,NA,TRBJ1-2,TRBV16,CASSQSRVEGYTF,TGTGCCAGCAGCCAATCCAGGGTAGAAGGCTACACCTTC
TRBD2,NA,TRBJ2-1,TRBV30,CAWSKGRGAYNEQFF,TGTGCCTGGAGTAAAGGGCGGGGGGCCTACAATGAGCAGTTCTTC
TRBD1,NA,TRBJ1-5,TRBV5-8,CASSPGQSGFGNQPQHF,TGTGCCAGCAGCCCGGGACAGTCTGGATTTGGCAATCAGCCCCAGCATTTT
NA,NA,TRBJ1-3,TRBV12-3/TRBV12-4,CASSPGAGINSGNTIYF,TGTGCCAGCAGCCCCGGGGCAGGGATCAACTCTGGAAACACCATATATTTT
TRBD1,few,TRBJ2-2,TRBV5-8,CASSLFLTGYTGELFF,TGTGCCAGCAGCTTGTTCCTGACAGGGTACACCGGGGAGCTGTTTTTT
TRBD1,medium-sized,TRBJ1-2,TRBV20-1,CSARVPGQGITGYTF,TGCAGTGCTAGAGTCCCGGGACAGGGAATAACCGGCTACACCTTC
TRBD1,medium-sized,TRBJ1-6,TRBV20-1,CSARTGGLSSDSPLHF,TGCAGTGCGCGGACAGGGGGCTTAAGTTCAGATTCACCCCTCCACTTT
NA,NA,TRBJ1-5,TRBV9,CASSQGTSNQPQHF,TGTGCCAGCAGTCAGGGTACCAGCAATCAGCCCCAGCATTTT